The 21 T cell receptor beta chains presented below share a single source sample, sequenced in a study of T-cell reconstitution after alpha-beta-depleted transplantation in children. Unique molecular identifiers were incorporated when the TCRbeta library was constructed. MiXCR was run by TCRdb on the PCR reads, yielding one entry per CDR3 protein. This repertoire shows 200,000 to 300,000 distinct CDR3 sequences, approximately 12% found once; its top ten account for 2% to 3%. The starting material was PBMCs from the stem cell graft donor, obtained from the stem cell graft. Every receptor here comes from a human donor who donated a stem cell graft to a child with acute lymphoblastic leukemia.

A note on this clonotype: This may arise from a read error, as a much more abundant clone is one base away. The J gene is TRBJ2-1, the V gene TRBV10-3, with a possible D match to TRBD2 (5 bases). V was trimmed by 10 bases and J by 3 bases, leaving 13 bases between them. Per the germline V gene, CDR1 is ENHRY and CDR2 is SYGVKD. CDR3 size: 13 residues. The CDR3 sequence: CATVNRDYNEQFF. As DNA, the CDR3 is TGTGCCACCGTAAACCGGGACTACAATGAGCAGTTCTTC.

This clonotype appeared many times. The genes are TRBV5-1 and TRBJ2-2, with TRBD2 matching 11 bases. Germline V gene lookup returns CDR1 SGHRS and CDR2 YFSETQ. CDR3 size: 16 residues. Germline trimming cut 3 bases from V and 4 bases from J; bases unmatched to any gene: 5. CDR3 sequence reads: CASSWIAGGTTGELFF. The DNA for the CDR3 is TGCGCCAGCAGCTGGATAGCGGGAGGGACCACCGGGGAGCTGTTTTTT.

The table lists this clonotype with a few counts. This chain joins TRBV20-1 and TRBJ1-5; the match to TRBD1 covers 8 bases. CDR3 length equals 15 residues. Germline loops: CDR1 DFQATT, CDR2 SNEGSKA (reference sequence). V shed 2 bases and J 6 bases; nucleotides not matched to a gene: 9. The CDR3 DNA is TGCAGTGCTAGAAAAGGACAGGGAGGGCTTCAGCCCCAGCATTTT. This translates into CSARKGQGGLQPQHF.

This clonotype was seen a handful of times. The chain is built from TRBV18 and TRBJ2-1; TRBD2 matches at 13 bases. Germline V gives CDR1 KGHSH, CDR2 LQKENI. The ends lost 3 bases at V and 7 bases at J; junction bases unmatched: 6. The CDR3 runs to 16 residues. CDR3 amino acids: CASSPGLAGEDNEQFF. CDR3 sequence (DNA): TGTGCCAGCTCACCCGGACTAGCGGGAGAAGATAATGAGCAGTTCTTC.

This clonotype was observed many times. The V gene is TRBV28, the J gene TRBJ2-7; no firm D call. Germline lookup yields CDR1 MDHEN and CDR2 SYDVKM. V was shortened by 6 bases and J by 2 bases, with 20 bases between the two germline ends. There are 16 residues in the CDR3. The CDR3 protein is CASRRLAPAEAYEQYF. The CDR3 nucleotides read TGTGCCAGCAGGCGACTCGCGCCCGCCGAAGCCTACGAGCAGTACTTC.

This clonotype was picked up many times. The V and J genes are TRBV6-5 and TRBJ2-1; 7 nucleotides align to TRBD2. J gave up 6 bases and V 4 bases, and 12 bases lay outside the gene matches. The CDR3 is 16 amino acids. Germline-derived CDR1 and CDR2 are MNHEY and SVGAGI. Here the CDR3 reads CASSSGQSGDLNEQFF. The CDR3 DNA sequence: TGTGCCAGCAGTTCCGGCCAAAGCGGGGACCTCAATGAGCAGTTCTTC.

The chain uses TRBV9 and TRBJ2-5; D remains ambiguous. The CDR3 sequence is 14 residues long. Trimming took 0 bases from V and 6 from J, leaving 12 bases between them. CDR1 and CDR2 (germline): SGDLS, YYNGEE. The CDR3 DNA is TGTGCCAGCAGCGTAGATGGGTTCACGAAGACCCAGTACTTC. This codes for CASSVDGFTKTQYF.

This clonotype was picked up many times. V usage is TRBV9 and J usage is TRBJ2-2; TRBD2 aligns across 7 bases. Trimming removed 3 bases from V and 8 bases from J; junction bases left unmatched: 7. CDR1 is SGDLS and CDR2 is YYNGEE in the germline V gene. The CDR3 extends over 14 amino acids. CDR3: CASSASGSPGELFF. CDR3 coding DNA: TGTGCCAGCAGCGCTAGCGGCTCCCCGGGGGAGCTGTTTTTT.

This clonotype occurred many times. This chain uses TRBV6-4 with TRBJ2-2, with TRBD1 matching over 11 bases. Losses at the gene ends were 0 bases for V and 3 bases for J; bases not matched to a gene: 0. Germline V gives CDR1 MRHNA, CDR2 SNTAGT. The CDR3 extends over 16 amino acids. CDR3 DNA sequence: TGTGCCAGCAGTGACTCGGACAGGGGGCACACCGGGGAGCTGTTTTTT. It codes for CASSDSDRGHTGELFF.

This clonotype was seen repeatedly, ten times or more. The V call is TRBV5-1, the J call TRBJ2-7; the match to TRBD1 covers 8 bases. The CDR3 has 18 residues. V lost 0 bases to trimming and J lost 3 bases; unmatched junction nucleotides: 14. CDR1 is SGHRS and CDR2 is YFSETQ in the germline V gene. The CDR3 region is CASSLESGGHRTNYEQYF. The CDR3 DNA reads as TGCGCCAGCAGCTTGGAGTCAGGGGGCCACAGGACGAACTACGAGCAGTACTTC. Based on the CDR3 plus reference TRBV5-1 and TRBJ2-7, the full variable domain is KAGVTQTPRYLIKTRGQQVTLSCSPISGHRSVSWYQQTPGQGLQFLFEYFSETQRNKGNFPGRFSGRQFSNSRSEMNVSTLELGDSALYLCASSLESGGHRTNYEQYFGPGTRLTVT.

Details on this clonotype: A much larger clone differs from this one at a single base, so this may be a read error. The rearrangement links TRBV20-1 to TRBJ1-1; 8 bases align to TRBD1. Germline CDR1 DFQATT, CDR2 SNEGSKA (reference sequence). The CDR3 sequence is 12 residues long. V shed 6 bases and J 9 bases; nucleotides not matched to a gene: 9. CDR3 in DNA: TGCAGTGCCGGTGACAGGGGCGAAAAAGCTTTCTTT. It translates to CSAGDRGEKAFF.

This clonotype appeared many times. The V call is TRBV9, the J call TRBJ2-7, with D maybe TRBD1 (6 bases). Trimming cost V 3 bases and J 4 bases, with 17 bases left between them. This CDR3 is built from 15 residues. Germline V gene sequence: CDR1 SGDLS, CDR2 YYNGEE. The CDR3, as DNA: TGTGCCAGCAGCGCCACCGGGACACAATTTTACGAGCAGTACTTC. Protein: CASSATGTQFYEQYF.

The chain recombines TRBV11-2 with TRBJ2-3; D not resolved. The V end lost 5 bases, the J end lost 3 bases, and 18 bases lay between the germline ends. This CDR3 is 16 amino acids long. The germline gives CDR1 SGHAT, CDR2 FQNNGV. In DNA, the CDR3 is TGTGCCAGCAGCCCCTGGACCGCCAGGCAAACAGATACGCAGTATTTT. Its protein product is CASSPWTARQTDTQYF. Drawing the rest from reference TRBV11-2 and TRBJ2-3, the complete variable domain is EAGVAQSPRYKIIEKRQSVAFWCNPISGHATLYWYQQILGQGPKLLIQFQNNGVVDDSQLPKDRFSAERLKGVDSTLKIQPAKLEDSAVYLCASSPWTARQTDTQYFGPGTRLTVL.

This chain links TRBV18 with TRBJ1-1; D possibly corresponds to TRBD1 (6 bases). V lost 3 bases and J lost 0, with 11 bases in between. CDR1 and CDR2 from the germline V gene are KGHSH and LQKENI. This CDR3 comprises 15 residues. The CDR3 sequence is CASSPKDRLNTEAFF. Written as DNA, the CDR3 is TGTGCCAGCTCACCGAAGGACAGACTGAACACTGAAGCTTTCTTT.

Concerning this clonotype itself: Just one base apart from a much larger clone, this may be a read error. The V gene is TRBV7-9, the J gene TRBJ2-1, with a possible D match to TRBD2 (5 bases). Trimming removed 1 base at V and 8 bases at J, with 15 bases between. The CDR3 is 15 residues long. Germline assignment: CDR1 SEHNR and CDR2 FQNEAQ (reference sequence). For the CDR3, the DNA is TGTGCCAGCAGCTTAGGGTGCGGGTTCGTCGATGAGCAGTTCTTC. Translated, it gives CASSLGCGFVDEQFF.

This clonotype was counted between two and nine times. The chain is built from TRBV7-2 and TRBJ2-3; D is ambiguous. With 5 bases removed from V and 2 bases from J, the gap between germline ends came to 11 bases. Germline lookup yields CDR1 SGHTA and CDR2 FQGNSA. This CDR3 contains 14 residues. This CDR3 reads CASSPVLHTDTQYF. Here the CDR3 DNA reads TGTGCCAGCAGCCCCGTCCTACACACAGATACGCAGTATTTT.

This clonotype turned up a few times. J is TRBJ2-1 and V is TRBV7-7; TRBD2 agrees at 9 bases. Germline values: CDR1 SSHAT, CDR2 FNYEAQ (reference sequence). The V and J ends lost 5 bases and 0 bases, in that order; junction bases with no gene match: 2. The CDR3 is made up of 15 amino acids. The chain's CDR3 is CASSRSGGSYNEQFF. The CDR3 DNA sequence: TGTGCCAGCAGCCGTAGCGGGGGCTCCTACAATGAGCAGTTCTTC.

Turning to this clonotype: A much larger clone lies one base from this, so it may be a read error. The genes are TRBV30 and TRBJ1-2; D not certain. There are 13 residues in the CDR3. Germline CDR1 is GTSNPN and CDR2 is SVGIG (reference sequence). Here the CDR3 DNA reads TGTGCCTGGAAAGGAGCAGGACCATATGGCGACACCTTC. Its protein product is CAWKGAGPYGDTF. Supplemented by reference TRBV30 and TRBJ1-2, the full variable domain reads SQTIHQWPATLVQPVGSPLSLECTVEGTSNPNLYWYRQAAGRGLQLLFYSVGIGQISSEVPQNLSASRPQDRQFILSSKKLLLSDSGFYLCAWKGAGPYGDTFGSGTRLTVV.

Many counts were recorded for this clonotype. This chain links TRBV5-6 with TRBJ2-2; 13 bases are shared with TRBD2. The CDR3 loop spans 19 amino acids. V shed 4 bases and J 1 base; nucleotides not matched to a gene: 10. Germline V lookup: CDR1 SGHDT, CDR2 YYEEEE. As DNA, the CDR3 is TGTGCCAGCAGCCAACCGTGGACTAGCGGGAGTAGGAACACCGGGGAGCTGTTTTTT. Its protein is CASSQPWTSGSRNTGELFF.

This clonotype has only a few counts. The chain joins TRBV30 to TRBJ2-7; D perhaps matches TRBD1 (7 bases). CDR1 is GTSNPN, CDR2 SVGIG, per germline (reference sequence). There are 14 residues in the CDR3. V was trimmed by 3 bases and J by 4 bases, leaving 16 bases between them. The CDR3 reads CAWSQGGTSYEQYF. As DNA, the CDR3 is TGTGCCTGGAGCCAGGGGGGAACCTCTTACGAGCAGTACTTC. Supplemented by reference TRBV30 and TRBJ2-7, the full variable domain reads SQTIHQWPATLVQPVGSPLSLECTVEGTSNPNLYWYRQAAGRGLQLLFYSVGIGQISSEVPQNLSASRPQDRQFILSSKKLLLSDSGFYLCAWSQGGTSYEQYFGPGTRLTVT.

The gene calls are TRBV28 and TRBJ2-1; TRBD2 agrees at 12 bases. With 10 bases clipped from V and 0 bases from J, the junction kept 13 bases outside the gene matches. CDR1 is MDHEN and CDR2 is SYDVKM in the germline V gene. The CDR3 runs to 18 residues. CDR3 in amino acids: CAMGPGLAGGNSYNEQFF. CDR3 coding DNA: TGTGCCATGGGCCCCGGGCTAGCGGGGGGGAACTCCTACAATGAGCAGTTCTTC.